This T cell receptor (beta chain) was captured by sequencing in a study of monozygotic twins with inflammatory bowel disease. Each of TCRalpha and TCRbeta cDNA went through two nested PCRs, lasting approximately 17 and 9 cycles. TCRdb derives one entry per CDR3 protein from the 5' RACE reads, leaving out DNA. The sample totals 300,000 to 400,000 distinct CDR3 sequences. This CDR3 region has 15 residues. Germline CDR1 reads MNHEY; CDR2 reads SVGAGI. General study findings and limits: Lower sharing of clonotypes with other individuals was seen in IBD patients than in healthy twins. This was most marked in patients showing signs of disease activity. Healthy co-twins, by inverse Simpson, had higher TCRbeta diversity than their siblings with IBD. Distinction of different T cell subtypes was not possible.

Details on this clonotype: Antigen: not known.

The source material was blood. The TCR originated in a human donor with ulcerative colitis or Crohn's disease, or a healthy co-twin of an affected twin (not recorded which). The gene calls are TRBV6-5 and TRBJ2-5. The CDR3 loop reads CASSYSHTVQETQYF.